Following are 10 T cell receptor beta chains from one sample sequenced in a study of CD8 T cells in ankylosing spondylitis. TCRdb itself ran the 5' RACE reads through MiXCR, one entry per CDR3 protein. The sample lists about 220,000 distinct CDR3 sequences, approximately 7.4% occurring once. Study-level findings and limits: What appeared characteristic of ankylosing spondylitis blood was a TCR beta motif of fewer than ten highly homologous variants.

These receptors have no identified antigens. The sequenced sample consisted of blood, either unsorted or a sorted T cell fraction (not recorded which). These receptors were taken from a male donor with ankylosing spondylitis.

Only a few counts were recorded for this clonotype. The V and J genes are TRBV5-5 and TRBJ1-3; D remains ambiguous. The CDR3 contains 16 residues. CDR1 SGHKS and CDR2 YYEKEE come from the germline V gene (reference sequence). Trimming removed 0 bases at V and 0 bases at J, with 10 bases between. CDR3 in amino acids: CASSLVGPVSGNTIYF. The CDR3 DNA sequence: TGTGCCAGCAGCTTGGTTGGTCCTGTCTCTGGAAACACCATATATTTT. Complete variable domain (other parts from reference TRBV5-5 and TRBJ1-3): DAGVTQSPTHLIKTRGQQVTLRCSPISGHKSVSWYQQVLGQGPQFIFQYYEKEERGRGNFPDRFSARQFPNYSSELNVNALLLGDSALYLCASSLVGPVSGNTIYFGEGSWLTVV.

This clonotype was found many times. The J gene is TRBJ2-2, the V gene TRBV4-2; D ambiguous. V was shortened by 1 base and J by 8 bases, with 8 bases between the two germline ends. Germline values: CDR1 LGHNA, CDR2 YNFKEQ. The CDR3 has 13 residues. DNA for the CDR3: TGTGCCAGCAGCCAAGCGGCCATGGGGGAGCTGTTTTTT. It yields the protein CASSQAAMGELFF.

The CDR3 DNA is TGTGCCAGCCGGGACAGGGACTGGAACATTCAGTACTTC. Protein sequence: CASRDRDWNIQYF. This chain links TRBV2 with TRBJ2-4, with 9 bases aligning to TRBD1. Germline V gives CDR1 SNHLY, CDR2 FYNNEI. The V gene end was trimmed by 8 bases and the J gene end by 7 bases; junction bases not matched to a gene: 6. The CDR3 contains 13 residues.

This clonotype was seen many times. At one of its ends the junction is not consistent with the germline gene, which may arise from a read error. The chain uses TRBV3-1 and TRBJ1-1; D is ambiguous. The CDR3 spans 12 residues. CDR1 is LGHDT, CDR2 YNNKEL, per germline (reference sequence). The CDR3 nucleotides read TGTGCCAGCAGCCAATGGGGTACTGAAGTTTTCTTT. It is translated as CASSQWGTEVFF.

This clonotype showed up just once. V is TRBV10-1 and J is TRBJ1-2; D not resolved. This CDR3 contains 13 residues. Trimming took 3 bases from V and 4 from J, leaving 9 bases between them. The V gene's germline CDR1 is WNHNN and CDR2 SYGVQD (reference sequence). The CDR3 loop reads CASSDAPGYGYTF. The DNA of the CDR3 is TGCGCCAGCAGTGACGCACCCGGCTATGGCTACACCTTC.

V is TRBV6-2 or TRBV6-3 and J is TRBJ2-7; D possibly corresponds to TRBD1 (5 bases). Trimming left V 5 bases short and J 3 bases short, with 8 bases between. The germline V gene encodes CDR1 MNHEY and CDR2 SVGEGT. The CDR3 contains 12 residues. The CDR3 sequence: CASSPRDYEQYF. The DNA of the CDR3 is TGTGCCAGCAGTCCCAGGGACTACGAGCAGTACTTC.

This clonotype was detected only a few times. CDR3 amino acids: CASSQDGEGPEAFF. The CDR3, as DNA: TGCGCCAGCAGCCAAGATGGTGAGGGCCCTGAAGCTTTCTTT. The V gene is TRBV4-1, the J gene TRBJ1-1; no clear D. Germline CDR1 and CDR2: MGHRA and YSYEKL. This CDR3 is built from 14 residues. V dropped 0 bases and J dropped 6 bases, with 11 bases sitting between them.

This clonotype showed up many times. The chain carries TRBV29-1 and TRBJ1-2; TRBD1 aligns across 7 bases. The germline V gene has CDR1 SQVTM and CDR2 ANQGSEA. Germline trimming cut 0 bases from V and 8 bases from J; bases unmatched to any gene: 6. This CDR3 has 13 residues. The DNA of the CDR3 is TGCAGCGTTGAAGATGGACAGGCAGGGGGCTACACCTTC. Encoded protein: CSVEDGQAGGYTF. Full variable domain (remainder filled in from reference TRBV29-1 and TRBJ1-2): SAVISQKPSRDICQRGTSLTIQCQVDSQVTMMFWYRQQPGQSLTLIATANQGSEATYESGFVIDKFPISRPNLTFSTLTVSNMSPEDSSIYLCSVEDGQAGGYTFGSGTRLTVV.

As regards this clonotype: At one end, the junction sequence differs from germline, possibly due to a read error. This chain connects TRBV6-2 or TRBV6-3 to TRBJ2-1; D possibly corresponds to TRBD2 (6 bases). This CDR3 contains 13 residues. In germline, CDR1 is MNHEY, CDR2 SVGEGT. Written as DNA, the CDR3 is TGTGCCAGCGGATCGGGGGTATACAATGAACAGTTCTTC. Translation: CASGSGVYNEQFF.

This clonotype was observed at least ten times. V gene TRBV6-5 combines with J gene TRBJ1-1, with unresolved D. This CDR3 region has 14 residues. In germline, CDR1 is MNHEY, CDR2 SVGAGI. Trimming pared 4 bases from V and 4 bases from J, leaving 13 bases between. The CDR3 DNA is TGTGCCAGCAGTTCCCGCCCCGGGCGCACTGAAGCTTTCTTT. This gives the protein CASSSRPGRTEAFF.